These 25 T cell receptor beta chains originate from one sample sequenced in a study of shared clonotypes between healthy human individuals. The method was immunoSEQ multiplex PCR; TCRdb's version includes in-frame clones alone and lacks a portion of them. This table holds about 2 million clones, approximately 94% found once. Positively selected for CCR7, the CD45RO-negative cells used as naive CD8 cells excluded terminally differentiated effector memory CD45RA+ cells. The sample was naive CD8+ T cells sorted from blood. These receptors were taken from a man between 18 and 35 years old in good health.

A note on this clone: This sample also contains other DNA sequences that code for the same CDR3. The gene calls are TRBV27 and TRBJ2-7; TRBD1 might be the D (6 bases). Germline V CDR1 and CDR2: MNHEY, SMNVEV (reference sequence). The CDR3 runs 14 residues. V lost 3 bases and J 3 bases, leaving 12 bases between the germline ends. The DNA of the CDR3 is TGTGCCAGCAGTTTCTCAGGGGTCGGCTACGAGCAGTACTTC. It specifies CASSFSGVGYEQYF.

The V and J genes are TRBV5-1 and TRBJ2-7; 7 positions agree with TRBD1. J lost 6 bases, V lost 0 bases, and 6 bases had no gene match. CDR1 is SGHRS and CDR2 is YFSETQ in the germline V gene. This CDR3 contains 14 residues. CDR3 coding DNA: TGCGCCAGCAGCTTGGATACAGGGGATAGCGAGCAGTACTTC. It specifies CASSLDTGDSEQYF.

The chain combines TRBV19 with TRBJ2-2; 13 bases map to TRBD2. The germline V gene encodes CDR1 LNHDA and CDR2 SQIVND (reference sequence). The CDR3 covers 16 residues. With V trimmed by 7 bases and J by 6 bases, 8 bases remained unmatched. The CDR3: CASTDGLAGAPGELFF. The DNA of the CDR3 is TGTGCCAGTACCGACGGACTAGCGGGAGCGCCCGGGGAGCTGTTTTTT. The complete variable domain, with remaining parts taken from reference TRBV19 and TRBJ2-2, reads DGGITQSPKYLFRKEGQNVTLSCEQNLNHDAMYWYRQDPGQGLRLIYYSQIVNDFQKGDIAEGYSVSREKKESFPLTVTSAQKNPTAFYLCASTDGLAGAPGELFFGEGSRLTVL.

The chain is built from TRBV6-1 and TRBJ1-6; 8 nucleotides align to TRBD1. V lost 6 bases and J lost 7; bases outside the gene matches: 8. Germline CDR1 MNHNS, CDR2 SASEGT. This CDR3 region has 15 residues. The CDR3 sequence is CASRARQGTNSPLHF. CDR3 in DNA: TGTGCCAGCAGGGCAAGACAGGGGACGAATTCACCCCTCCACTTT.

The chain combines TRBV7-9 with TRBJ1-4; 10 nucleotides line up with TRBD1. Germline CDR1 is SEHNR and CDR2 is FQNEAQ (reference sequence). The CDR3 runs to 14 residues. V gave up 4 bases and J gave up 6 bases; unmatched junction bases: 2. The CDR3 coding sequence is TGTGCCAGCAGCTCAGGGACAGGGGATGAAAAACTGTTTTTT. Translation: CASSSGTGDEKLFF.

The table lists this clone with a few counts. The rearrangement uses TRBV29-1 and TRBJ2-3; tentatively, D is TRBD1 (5 bases). Germline V gene sequence: CDR1 SQVTM, CDR2 ANQGSEA. CDR3 length: 14 residues. V was cut by 3 bases and J by 5 bases, with 15 bases left in between. CDR3 in amino acids: CSVDRREWGDTQYF. The CDR3 bases are TGCAGCGTTGATCGCAGGGAATGGGGAGATACGCAGTATTTT.

The gene calls are TRBV19 and TRBJ2-7, with 7 bases identical to TRBD1. Trimming removed 6 bases from V and 2 bases from J; junction bases left unmatched: 7. From germline, CDR1 is LNHDA and CDR2 SQIVND (reference sequence). The CDR3 length is 14 residues. The CDR3 region is CASSPGTDTYEQYF. The CDR3 nucleotides are TGTGCCAGTAGCCCCGGGACAGACACCTACGAGCAGTACTTC.

The J gene is TRBJ2-7, the V gene TRBV29-1; D possibly corresponds to TRBD1 (6 bases). Trimming removed 5 bases at V and 2 bases at J, with 22 bases between. Germline V CDR1 and CDR2: SQVTM, ANQGSEA. The CDR3 is 16 amino acids. This CDR3 reads CSVSGLSQGWPYEQYF. CDR3 in DNA: TGCAGCGTTTCGGGCCTGAGCCAGGGGTGGCCCTACGAGCAGTACTTC.

The chain is built from TRBV28 and TRBJ2-7; D not resolved. V was trimmed by 4 bases and J by 1 base, leaving 11 bases between them. This CDR3 contains 14 residues. The germline V gene encodes CDR1 MDHEN and CDR2 SYDVKM. CDR3 sequence reads: CASSSVAASYEQYF. CDR3 DNA sequence: TGTGCCAGCAGTTCCGTGGCAGCGTCCTACGAGCAGTACTTC.

The CDR3 DNA is TGTGCCAGCAGCATAACCGGGACAGCCGAGACCCAGTACTTC. It yields the protein CASSITGTAETQYF. This sequence joins TRBV5-6 and TRBJ2-5, with 7 bases matching TRBD1. CDR3 length: 14 residues. With V trimmed by 4 bases and J by 5 bases, 8 bases remained unmatched. Germline CDR1 reads SGHDT; CDR2 reads YYEEEE.

A single count supports this clone. The chain uses TRBV27 and TRBJ1-6, with 7 bases lining up with TRBD1. Unmatched junction bases numbered 12, after V lost 8 bases and J lost 11 bases. The CDR3 is 14 amino acids. From germline, CDR1 is MNHEY and CDR2 SMNVEV (reference sequence). CDR3 sequence reads: CASASGGPWAPLHF. The CDR3 nucleotides are TGTGCCAGCGCCTCAGGGGGACCGTGGGCACCCCTCCACTTT.

The chain links TRBV6-5 to TRBJ1-6; TRBD1 matches 8 bases. V was clipped by 4 bases and J by 10 bases; unmatched bases: 6. The CDR3 is 14 amino acids. The germline V gene has CDR1 MNHEY and CDR2 SVGAGI. CDR3 in DNA: TGTGCCAGCAGTTCCTTGGACAGGGACTCACCCCTCCACTTT. Translation: CASSSLDRDSPLHF.

The chain has TRBV5-1 and TRBJ2-7; D might be TRBD1 or TRBD2, each matching 5 bases. The CDR3 is made up of 13 amino acids. V lost 0 bases and J 3 bases, leaving 7 bases between the germline ends. CDR1 and CDR2 (germline): SGHRS, YFSETQ. CDR3 loop: CASSLGDLYEQYF. Written as DNA, the CDR3 is TGCGCCAGCAGCTTGGGGGACCTCTACGAGCAGTACTTC. Using reference TRBV5-1 and TRBJ2-7 for the parts outside the CDR3, the full variable domain is KAGVTQTPRYLIKTRGQQVTLSCSPISGHRSVSWYQQTPGQGLQFLFEYFSETQRNKGNFPGRFSGRQFSNSRSEMNVSTLELGDSALYLCASSLGDLYEQYFGPGTRLTVT.

This chain links TRBV6-5 with TRBJ2-5; 12 nucleotides agree with TRBD2. V was pared by 6 bases and J by 5 bases, with 7 bases of the junction left unmatched. Germline values: CDR1 MNHEY, CDR2 SVGAGI. The CDR3 sequence is 15 residues long. The CDR3 reads CASSRLAGAQETQYF. Written as DNA, the CDR3 is TGTGCCAGCAGCCGACTAGCGGGAGCTCAGGAGACCCAGTACTTC.

The chain has TRBV10-3 and TRBJ2-3; perhaps D is TRBD1 or TRBD2 (6 bases each). Trimming cost V 11 bases and J 11 bases, with 23 bases left between them. Germline CDR1 reads ENHRY; CDR2 reads SYGVKD. The CDR3 has 13 amino acids. CDR3 protein: CAAGEPLGGKQYF. The CDR3 nucleotides are TGTGCCGCAGGGGAACCGCTTGGGGGGAAGCAGTATTTT.

CDR3 amino acids: CAILGAGMNEQYF. DNA of the CDR3: TGTGCCATCCTAGGGGCGGGAATGAACGAGCAGTACTTC. This chain joins TRBV10-3 and TRBJ2-7, with D possibly being TRBD2 (6 bases). CDR1 and CDR2 (germline): ENHRY, SYGVKD. Trimming removed 8 bases from V and 5 bases from J, with 16 bases in between. This CDR3 is 13 amino acids long.

The chain recombines TRBV30 with TRBJ2-3; 8 positions agree with TRBD2. The germline gives CDR1 GTSNPN, CDR2 SVGIG (reference sequence). With V trimmed by 6 bases and J by 1 base, 6 bases remained unmatched. This CDR3 has 14 residues. The CDR3 DNA sequence: TGTGCCTGTAGCGGGGTCTTCGGCACAGATACGCAGTATTTT. This codes for CACSGVFGTDTQYF.

The CDR3 DNA follows: TGTGCCACCAGGAGCGGGGAGGCAGATACGCAGTATTTT. Its protein is CATRSGEADTQYF. The V gene is TRBV6-5, the J gene TRBJ2-3; TRBD2 agrees at 7 bases. CDR3 size: 13 residues. V lost 10 bases to trimming and J lost 4 bases; unmatched junction nucleotides: 8. CDR1 MNHEY and CDR2 SVGAGI come from the germline V gene.

This clone appeared a single time. The rearrangement joins TRBV6-1 to TRBJ2-5; D call uncertain. The V and J ends lost 6 bases and 0 bases respectively, with 11 bases between them. The CDR3 is made up of 14 amino acids. CDR1 and CDR2 (germline): MNHNS, SASEGT. CDR3 residues: CASRGMWYQETQYF. The CDR3 nucleotides are TGTGCCAGCAGGGGGATGTGGTACCAAGAGACCCAGTACTTC.

This CDR3 reads CASSLVRQPDTQYF. The CDR3 coding sequence is TGTGCCAGCAGCTTGGTCAGACAGCCAGATACGCAGTATTTT. This rearrangement joins TRBV5-6 to TRBJ2-3; possible D gene TRBD1, 5 bases. Germline V gene data show CDR1 as SGHDT and CDR2 as YYEEEE. V was clipped by 0 bases and J by 4 bases, with 9 bases between them. The CDR3 is 14 amino acids.

This clone has a single count. The V and J genes are TRBV18 and TRBJ2-2; 10 nucleotides align to TRBD1. The CDR3 has 15 residues. The trim removed 8 bases at V and 7 bases at J, leaving 10 bases unmatched. Germline CDR1 and CDR2: KGHSH and LQKENI. For the CDR3, the DNA is TGTGCCAGCGACGCCGGGACAGGGGTAGTCGGGGAGCTGTTTTTT. It yields the protein CASDAGTGVVGELFF.

The chain couples TRBV4-3 to TRBJ2-1; TRBD2 matches 7 bases. In germline, CDR1 is LGHNA, CDR2 YSLEER. The CDR3 has 15 amino acids. V lost 0 bases, J lost 7 bases, and 6 bases stayed unmatched. CDR3 sequence: CASSQDPAGNNEQFF. For the CDR3, the DNA is TGCGCCAGCAGCCAAGACCCAGCGGGGAATAATGAGCAGTTCTTC.

The V gene is TRBV28, the J gene TRBJ2-3, with D unresolved. The CDR3 has 13 residues. Germline CDR1 and CDR2: MDHEN and SYDVKM. V dropped 7 bases and J dropped 2 bases, with 10 bases sitting between them. CDR3 sequence: CASTLANTDTQYF. DNA for the CDR3: TGTGCCAGCACCTTGGCTAACACAGATACGCAGTATTTT.

This chain uses TRBV29-1 with TRBJ2-3; tentatively, D is TRBD2 (6 bases). Looked up from germline, CDR1 is SQVTM and CDR2 is ANQGSEA. V dropped 5 bases and J dropped 1 base, with 10 bases sitting between them. The CDR3 runs 13 residues. Here the CDR3 DNA reads TGCAGCGTTACCGCTAGCGGCACAGATACGCAGTATTTT. The encoded protein is CSVTASGTDTQYF.

V and J are TRBV28 and TRBJ2-2; a weak D match, TRBD2 (5 bases). CDR3 size: 16 residues. The germline V gene has CDR1 MDHEN and CDR2 SYDVKM. The V and J ends lost 10 bases and 8 bases respectively, with 26 bases between them. The CDR3 DNA reads as TGTGCCATCAATAGCCCTGCCGAGGAAGGGAGTGGGGAGCTGTTTTTT. This encodes CAINSPAEEGSGELFF. Full variable domain (outside the CDR3, taken from reference TRBV28 and TRBJ2-2): DVKVTQSSRYLVKRTGEKVFLECVQDMDHENMFWYRQDPGLGLRLIYFSYDVKMKEKGDIPEGYSVSREKKERFSLILESASTNQTSMYLCAINSPAEEGSGELFFGEGSRLTVL.